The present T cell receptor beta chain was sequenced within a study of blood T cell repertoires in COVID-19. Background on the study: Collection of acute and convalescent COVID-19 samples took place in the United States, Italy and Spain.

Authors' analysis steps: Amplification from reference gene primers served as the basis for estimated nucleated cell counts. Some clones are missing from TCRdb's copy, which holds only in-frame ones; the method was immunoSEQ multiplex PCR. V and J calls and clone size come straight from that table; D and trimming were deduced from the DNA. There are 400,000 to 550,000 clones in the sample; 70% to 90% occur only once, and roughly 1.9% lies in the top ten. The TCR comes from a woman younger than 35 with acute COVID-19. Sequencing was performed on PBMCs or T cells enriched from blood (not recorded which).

The CDR3 bases are TGTGCCAGCCTGGGGCCCAGTGGGTCACCCCTCCACTTT. It is translated as CASLGPSGSPLHF. The chain employs TRBV12-3 or TRBV12-4 and TRBJ1-6; a possible D gene is TRBD1 (5 bases). Trimming shortened V by 8 bases and J by 10 bases, and 15 bases separated the two germline ends. The CDR3 loop spans 13 amino acids.